A selection of T cell receptor beta chains follows, all from one sample in a study of blood T cell repertoires in COVID-19. Generated by immunoSEQ multiplex PCR, the TCRdb table keeps only in-frame clones and is missing some. The sample has some 460,000 clones; around nine tenths are singletons. The sample was peripheral blood. These receptors all come from a woman younger than 45 with acute or convalescent COVID-19. CDR3s include the opening cysteine and the closing phenylalanine or tryptophan. The order of the fields is CDR3 DNA, CDR3 protein, clone size, J gene, V gene, D gene. D genes are given only for firm matches. Clone size is shown for a subset of rows, as once, few, many or a class of expanded clone.

CDR3nt: TGTGCCAGCAGCTTGGTTGGGACAGGGTTCAACGAGCAGTACTTC; CDR3aa: CASSLVGTGFNEQYF; abundance: -; j_gene: TRBJ2-7; v_gene: TRBV5-4; d_gene: TRBD1
CDR3nt: TGTGCCTGGAGTGTACGGGACAGTTTCTACGAGCAGTACTTC; CDR3aa: CAWSVRDSFYEQYF; abundance: once; j_gene: TRBJ2-7; v_gene: TRBV30; d_gene: TRBD1
CDR3nt: TGTGCCAGCAGCATCACTAGCACCGGGGAGCTGTTTTTT; CDR3aa: CASSITSTGELFF; abundance: few; j_gene: TRBJ2-2; v_gene: TRBV5-6; d_gene: -
CDR3nt: TGTGCCAGCAGTTTGGGACAGATCTACGAGCAGTACTTC; CDR3aa: CASSLGQIYEQYF; abundance: -; j_gene: TRBJ2-7; v_gene: TRBV27; d_gene: TRBD1
CDR3nt: TGTGCCAGCAGCGTAGGGTGGGGGGACTACCAAGAGACCCAGTACTTC; CDR3aa: CASSVGWGDYQETQYF; abundance: -; j_gene: TRBJ2-5; v_gene: TRBV9; d_gene: -
CDR3nt: TGTGCCAGCCTGACAGGGGGCTCCTACAATGAGCAGTTCTTC; CDR3aa: CASLTGGSYNEQFF; abundance: -; j_gene: TRBJ2-1; v_gene: TRBV5-6; d_gene: TRBD1
CDR3nt: TGTGCCAGCAGCTACCGGGACAGGGCATACAATGAGCAGTTCTTC; CDR3aa: CASSYRDRAYNEQFF; abundance: -; j_gene: TRBJ2-1; v_gene: TRBV11-2; d_gene: TRBD1
CDR3nt: TGTGCCAGCAGCTTAGTAGCCTCCTACGAGCAGTACTTC; CDR3aa: CASSLVASYEQYF; abundance: -; j_gene: TRBJ2-7; v_gene: TRBV7-2; d_gene: -
CDR3nt: TGCGCCAGCAGCTTGAACGGGGGCTACAATGAGCAGTTCTTC; CDR3aa: CASSLNGGYNEQFF; abundance: -; j_gene: TRBJ2-1; v_gene: TRBV5-1; d_gene: -
CDR3nt: TGCGCCAGCAGCCAAGAGGGGCAGGAGGGATCTTTCTTCTCTTATGGCTACACCTTC; CDR3aa: CASSQEGQEGSFFSYGYTF; abundance: -; j_gene: TRBJ1-2; v_gene: TRBV4-1; d_gene: -
CDR3nt: TGCGCCAGCCCCAGCGGGGAAATAGCCAAAAACATTCAGTACTTC; CDR3aa: CASPSGEIAKNIQYF; abundance: -; j_gene: TRBJ2-4; v_gene: TRBV23-1; d_gene: TRBD2